This entry lists 27 T cell receptor beta chains sequenced from one sample in a study of cytomegalovirus exposure and HLA in healthy donors. The study ran its PCR with 60 Vbeta and 13 Jbeta primers. TCRdb's copy holds only in-frame clones and misses some; the assay was immunoSEQ multiplex PCR. The sample has some 140,000 clones, 70% to 80% seen once; the top ten hold 9.5% to 15%. The sample comprised PBMCs. These receptors were obtained from a young man in good health and CMV-seropositive.

This clone showed up just once. J is TRBJ1-3 and V is TRBV30; D is possibly TRBD1 (5 bases). There are 13 residues in the CDR3. Between the trimmed V and J ends, which lost 0 bases and 4 bases, there was a span of 7 bases. The germline V gene has CDR1 GTSNPN and CDR2 SVGIG (reference sequence). In DNA, the CDR3 is TGTGCCTGGAGTGTACAGGACGGAAACACCATATATTTT. Protein sequence: CAWSVQDGNTIYF. The variable domain in full, with the rest retrieved from reference TRBV30 and TRBJ1-3, is SQTIHQWPATLVQPVGSPLSLECTVEGTSNPNLYWYRQAAGRGLQLLFYSVGIGQISSEVPQNLSASRPQDRQFILSSKKLLLSDSGFYLCAWSVQDGNTIYFGEGSWLTVV.

V and J are TRBV28 and TRBJ1-4; weak D call: TRBD1 (6 bases). Germline loops: CDR1 MDHEN, CDR2 SYDVKM. The CDR3 is made up of 15 amino acids. Trimming pared 5 bases from V and 7 bases from J, leaving 17 bases between. CDR3 protein: CASSSRRGAGEKLFF. The CDR3, as DNA: TGTGCCAGCAGTAGTCGTCGGGGGGCGGGTGAAAAACTGTTTTTT.

This clone was found once. This chain uses TRBV5-1 with TRBJ2-3, with 9 nucleotides matching TRBD1. This CDR3 region has 14 residues. J gave up 10 bases and V 4 bases, and 10 bases lay outside the gene matches. Per the germline V gene, CDR1 is SGHRS and CDR2 is YFSETQ. In DNA form, the CDR3 reads TGCGCCAGCAGCGTACCGGGACAGGGAAACGCGCAGTATTTT. It codes for CASSVPGQGNAQYF.

This clone occurred once. This rearrangement joins TRBV11-1 to TRBJ2-2; D unclear. The V gene lost 3 bases and the J gene lost 2 bases, with 7 bases spanning the gap. The CDR3 consists of 14 residues. CDR1 is SGHAT, CDR2 FQDESV, per germline (reference sequence). CDR3 loop: CASSFRRNTGELFF. CDR3 coding DNA: TGTGCCAGCAGCTTTAGGAGAAACACCGGGGAGCTGTTTTTT.

V gene TRBV5-8 combines with J gene TRBJ2-5, with D maybe TRBD1 (6 bases). The CDR3 contains 15 residues. The germline V and J ends were trimmed by 3 bases and 5 bases, with 17 bases remaining between them. Germline CDR1 SGHTS, CDR2 YDEGEE. CDR3 in amino acids: CASSSRFAQGETQYF. The CDR3 nucleotides are TGTGCCAGCAGCTCCCGATTTGCGCAGGGGGAGACCCAGTACTTC.

The V gene is TRBV30, the J gene TRBJ1-1; TRBD1 aligns across 7 bases. CDR3 length: 15 amino acids. J lost 5 bases, V lost 5 bases, and 14 bases had no gene match. Germline V gives CDR1 GTSNPN, CDR2 SVGIG (reference sequence). The CDR3 loop is CAWDRPRGLGTEAFF. The CDR3 DNA reads TGTGCCTGGGACCGTCCAAGGGGGCTCGGGACTGAAGCTTTCTTT.

The CDR3 reads CASSFGGLGETQYF. In DNA form, the CDR3 reads TGTGCCAGCAGCTTCGGGGGTTTGGGGGAGACCCAGTACTTC. The chain employs TRBV7-9 and TRBJ2-5; D is possibly TRBD2 (6 bases). Germline values: CDR1 SEHNR, CDR2 FQNEAQ (reference sequence). V was cut by 3 bases and J by 5 bases, with 13 bases left in between. CDR3 size: 14 residues.

The V gene is TRBV4-1, the J gene TRBJ2-7, with 13 bases fitting TRBD2. Germline CDR1 reads MGHRA; CDR2 reads YSYEKL. This CDR3 spans 16 amino acids. V shed 3 bases, J shed 2 bases, and the junction held 4 bases outside the gene matches. The DNA of the CDR3 is TGCGCCAGCAGCCAGGGTACTAGCGGGAGGGCCTACGAGCAGTACTTC. It translates to CASSQGTSGRAYEQYF.

V usage is TRBV28 and J usage is TRBJ2-2; tentative D call: TRBD2 (7 bases). The ends were cut back, 2 bases at V and 4 bases at J, with 17 bases in the middle. CDR1 and CDR2 from the germline V gene are MDHEN and SYDVKM. The CDR3 extends over 17 amino acids. For the CDR3, the DNA is TGTGCCAGCAGTTTAACCCGGGGGGCTTGGAGCACCGGGGAGCTGTTTTTT. Translation gives CASSLTRGAWSTGELFF.

The chain carries TRBV10-3 and TRBJ2-5; D gene unclear. The V gene's germline CDR1 is ENHRY and CDR2 SYGVKD. Trimming took 8 bases from V and 8 from J, leaving 15 bases between them. This CDR3 is built from 12 residues. CDR3 residues: CAIAPHLLTQYF. The DNA for the CDR3 is TGTGCCATCGCGCCCCATCTCCTCACCCAGTACTTC.

V gene TRBV5-1 combines with J gene TRBJ2-2; TRBD2 matches 7 bases. V shed 4 bases, J shed 5 bases, and the junction held 20 bases outside the gene matches. The CDR3 runs 19 residues. Germline CDR1 is SGHRS and CDR2 is YFSETQ. CDR3 nucleotides: TGCGCCAGCAGCCACCGGGACTACGAGTTTTTGGTTCTAACCGGGGAGCTGTTTTTT. Its protein is CASSHRDYEFLVLTGELFF.

The table lists this clone with a count of one. V is TRBV28 and J is TRBJ1-2; D is perhaps TRBD1 (5 bases). Between the trimmed V and J ends, which lost 6 bases and 4 bases, there was a span of 12 bases. This CDR3 is built from 13 residues. CDR1 is MDHEN, CDR2 SYDVKM, per germline. In DNA form, the CDR3 reads TGTGCCAGCAGCATGGAGGGACCCTATGGCTACACCTTC. This codes for CASSMEGPYGYTF.

This chain uses TRBV10-3 with TRBJ2-7; 8 bases agree with TRBD1. V lost 11 bases to trimming and J lost 7 bases; unmatched junction nucleotides: 7. CDR1 and CDR2 (germline): ENHRY, SYGVKD. This CDR3 contains 11 residues. This CDR3 reads CAGGQGLEQYF. CDR3 nucleotide sequence: TGTGCCGGCGGACAGGGCTTAGAGCAGTACTTC.

The genes are TRBV28 and TRBJ2-5, with TRBD2 matching over 14 bases. The CDR3 extends over 17 amino acids. With V trimmed by 7 bases and J by 5 bases, 12 bases remained unmatched. CDR1 and CDR2 from the germline V gene are MDHEN and SYDVKM. The CDR3 bases are TGTGCCAGCACCAGGGCGGGACTAGCGGGAGCGGGGGAGACCCAGTACTTC. Translating gives CASTRAGLAGAGETQYF. Supplemented by reference TRBV28 and TRBJ2-5, the full variable domain reads DVKVTQSSRYLVKRTGEKVFLECVQDMDHENMFWYRQDPGLGLRLIYFSYDVKMKEKGDIPEGYSVSREKKERFSLILESASTNQTSMYLCASTRAGLAGAGETQYFGPGTRLLVL.

As DNA, the CDR3 is TGCGCCAGCAGCCAACCAGGGGTATGGGGCTACACCTTC. It yields the protein CASSQPGVWGYTF. The chain links TRBV4-1 to TRBJ1-2; D is perhaps TRBD1 (6 bases). This CDR3 has 13 residues. The V gene lost 2 bases and the J gene lost 8 bases, with 12 bases spanning the gap. CDR1 is MGHRA and CDR2 is YSYEKL in the germline V gene.

V and J are TRBV18 and TRBJ1-5, with 8 nucleotides matching TRBD1. CDR3 length equals 14 residues. After removal of 3 bases from V and 9 bases from J, the junction contained 7 bases not matched to a gene. CDR1 and CDR2 (germline): KGHSH, LQKENI. The CDR3 region has the DNA TGTGCCAGCTCACCTGGGACAGGCCCCGGGCCCCAGCATTTT. Translated: CASSPGTGPGPQHF. The full variable domain, completed using reference TRBV18 and TRBJ1-5, is NAGVMQNPRHLVRRRGQEARLRCSPMKGHSHVYWYRQLPEEGLKFMVYLQKENIIDESGMPKERFSAEFPKEGPSILRIQQVVRGDSAAYFCASSPGTGPGPQHFGDGTRLSIL.

The chain combines TRBV28 with TRBJ2-1, with 9 bases identical to TRBD2. CDR1 and CDR2 from the germline V gene are MDHEN and SYDVKM. The CDR3 totals 16 residues. Losses at the gene ends were 5 bases for V and 1 base for J; bases not matched to a gene: 6. CDR3 sequence reads: CASSPRGGGSYNEQFF. The CDR3 DNA reads TGTGCCAGCAGTCCCCGCGGGGGGGGATCCTACAATGAGCAGTTCTTC. The whole variable domain, filled in from reference TRBV28 and TRBJ2-1, reads DVKVTQSSRYLVKRTGEKVFLECVQDMDHENMFWYRQDPGLGLRLIYFSYDVKMKEKGDIPEGYSVSREKKERFSLILESASTNQTSMYLCASSPRGGGSYNEQFFGPGTRLTVL.

About this clone: Sequence at one end of the junction differs from germline and may be a read error. Different DNA sequences within this sample yield the same CDR3. The rearrangement joins TRBV10-3 to TRBJ1-1; D is unclear. CDR3 size: 15 residues. Germline V lookup: CDR1 ENHRY, CDR2 SYGVKD. CDR3 nucleotides: TGTGCCATCAGTGAGTCCAACAGTCTGAACACTGAAGCTTTTTTT. Translating it yields CAISESNSLNTEAFF.

The rearrangement links TRBV28 to TRBJ2-2; TRBD1 is a possible D gene (7 bases). This CDR3 has 15 residues. Trimming took off 0 bases at V and 4 bases at J, with 9 bases between the two ends. Germline loops: CDR1 MDHEN, CDR2 SYDVKM. This CDR3 is CASSLWQGGTGELFF. CDR3 nucleotide sequence: TGTGCCAGCAGTTTATGGCAGGGGGGCACCGGGGAGCTGTTTTTT.

This sequence joins TRBV7-2 and TRBJ1-1, with unresolved D. The V and J ends lost 6 bases and 1 base respectively, with 9 bases between them. CDR1 and CDR2 (germline): SGHTA, FQGNSA. The CDR3 runs 13 residues. For the CDR3, the DNA is TGTGCCAGCAGTTTCTCGGGGAACACTGAAGCTTTCTTT. It specifies CASSFSGNTEAFF.

In DNA form, the CDR3 reads TGTGCTAGTGGGATCGGGACAAGGGGAGAAAAACTGTTTTTT. Amino acid sequence: CASGIGTRGEKLFF. The chain joins TRBV12-5 to TRBJ1-4; D perhaps matches TRBD1 (6 bases). CDR1 is LGHNT, CDR2 FRNRAP, per germline. CDR3 size: 14 residues. The V end was cut by 6 bases, the J end by 8 bases, with 16 bases between.

This clone was seen a handful of times. The V call is TRBV5-4, the J call TRBJ2-1, with a tentative D call TRBD2 (5 bases). The germline V gene encodes CDR1 SGHNT and CDR2 YYREEE (reference sequence). This CDR3 has 13 amino acids. V was trimmed by 5 bases and J by 7 bases, leaving 13 bases between them. CDR3 sequence: CASRPNRGNEQFF. The CDR3 DNA is TGTGCCAGCAGACCCAACCGGGGTAATGAGCAGTTCTTC.

The chain uses TRBV5-5 and TRBJ2-7, with D possibly being TRBD2 (6 bases). V was cut by 3 bases and J by 4 bases, with 17 bases left in between. The CDR3 runs to 15 residues. Per the germline V gene, CDR1 is SGHKS and CDR2 is YYEKEE (reference sequence). CDR3 DNA: TGTGCCAGCAGCTCCACCGGGACTGCTTTTTACGAGCAGTACTTC. It encodes CASSSTGTAFYEQYF.

This chain links TRBV13 with TRBJ1-1; D unresolved. Germline-derived CDR1 and CDR2 are PRHDT and FYEKMQ (reference sequence). V was trimmed by 5 bases and J by 4 bases, leaving 14 bases between them. The CDR3 loop spans 14 amino acids. The CDR3: CASSVESQTTEAFF. As DNA, the CDR3 is TGTGCCAGCAGCGTGGAGAGCCAGACCACTGAAGCTTTCTTT. The variable domain in full, completed from reference TRBV13 and TRBJ1-1, reads AAGVIQSPRHLIKEKRETATLKCYPIPRHDTVYWYQQGPGQDPQFLISFYEKMQSDKGSIPDRFSAQQFSDYHSELNMSSLELGDSALYFCASSVESQTTEAFFGQGTRLTVV.

This chain connects TRBV28 to TRBJ2-1, with D perhaps matching TRBD1 (6 bases). Per the germline V gene, CDR1 is MDHEN and CDR2 is SYDVKM. The CDR3 runs 12 residues. Trimming shortened V by 8 bases and J by 5 bases, and 10 bases separated the two germline ends. CDR3 sequence: CASLGANNEQFF. CDR3 DNA: TGTGCCAGCCTGGGGGCGAACAATGAGCAGTTCTTC.

This chain connects TRBV4-1 to TRBJ2-5; weak D call: TRBD2 (6 bases). This CDR3 is 15 amino acids long. The ends were cut back, 0 bases at V and 4 bases at J, with 12 bases in the middle. CDR1 is MGHRA and CDR2 is YSYEKL in the germline V gene. CDR3 in DNA: TGCGCCAGCAGCCAAGAGCGGGGTCCAGGAGAGACCCAGTACTTC. Protein sequence: CASSQERGPGETQYF.

CDR3 region: CASSQDAGTVYSPLHF. The CDR3, as DNA: TGCGCCAGCAGCCAAGATGCTGGGACAGTCTATTCACCCCTCCACTTT. V usage is TRBV4-1 and J usage is TRBJ1-6; 7 nucleotides match TRBD1. CDR3 length: 16 residues. Trimming cost V 0 bases and J 8 bases; bases outside gene matches: 7. CDR1 MGHRA and CDR2 YSYEKL come from the germline V gene.